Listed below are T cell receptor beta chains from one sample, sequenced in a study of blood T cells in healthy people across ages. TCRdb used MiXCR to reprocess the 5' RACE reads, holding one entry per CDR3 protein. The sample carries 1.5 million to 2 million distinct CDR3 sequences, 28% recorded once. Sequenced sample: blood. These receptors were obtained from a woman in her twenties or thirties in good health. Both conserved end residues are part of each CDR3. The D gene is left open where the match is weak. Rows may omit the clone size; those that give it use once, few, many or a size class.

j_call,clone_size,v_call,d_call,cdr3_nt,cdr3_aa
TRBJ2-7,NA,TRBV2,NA,TGTGCCAGCACCCAATGGGGCCTGAGGAGCTCCTACGAGCAGTACTTC,CASTQWGLRSSYEQYF
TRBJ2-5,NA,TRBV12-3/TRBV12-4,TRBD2,TGTGCCAGCAGTTTTGAGCCGGCGGGGGGGAACCAAGCGACCCAGTACTTC,CASSFEPAGGNQATQYF
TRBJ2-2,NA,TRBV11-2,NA,TGTGCCAGCAGCTTACCCAGGGCTTTCGGGGAGCTGTTTTTT,CASSLPRAFGELFF
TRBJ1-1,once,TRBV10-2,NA,TGCGCCAGCAAGCGGTCGCGTGAAGCTTTCTTT,CASKRSREAFF
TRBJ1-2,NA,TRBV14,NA,TGTGCCAGCAGCCAAGAGCAGAACTATGGCTACACCTTC,CASSQEQNYGYTF
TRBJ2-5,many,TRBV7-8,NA,TGTGCCAGCAGCTCGGACGCCTATGGGGAGACCCAGTACTTC,CASSSDAYGETQYF
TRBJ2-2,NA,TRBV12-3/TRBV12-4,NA,TGTGCCCCCAATCTAGAGCGCAGGGCCGGCGGGGAGCTGTTTTTT,CAPNLERRAGGELFF
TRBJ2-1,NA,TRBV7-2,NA,TGTGCCAGCAGCTTAGAACGCGCCTATGAGCAGTTCTTC,CASSLERAYEQFF
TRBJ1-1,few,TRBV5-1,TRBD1,TGCGCCAGCAGGGACCCGGGACAGGGGGCCCCCGAAGCTTTCTTT,CASRDPGQGAPEAFF
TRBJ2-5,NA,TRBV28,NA,TGTGCCAGCAGTTCTGTCTCCATCCAAGAGACCCAGTACTTC,CASSSVSIQETQYF
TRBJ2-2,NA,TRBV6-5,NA,TGTGCCAGCAGTTCCCTTCTCAGGGGCCGCGGCACCGGGGAGCTGTTTTTT,CASSSLLRGRGTGELFF
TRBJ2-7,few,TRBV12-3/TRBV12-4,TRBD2,TGTGCCAGCAGCACTCTAGCGGGGGGCAACTACGAGCAGTACTTC,CASSTLAGGNYEQYF
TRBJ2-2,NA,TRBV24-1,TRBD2,TGTGCCACCAGTGCCTCGGGACTAGCGGTCCCCGGGGAGCTGTTTTTT,CATSASGLAVPGELFF
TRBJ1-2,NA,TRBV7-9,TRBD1,TGTGCCAGCAGTTCCCCCGGGACAGGCATGTACACCTTC,CASSSPGTGMYTF
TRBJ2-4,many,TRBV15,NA,TGTGCCACCAGCAGAGCGGCAGGGCTGCGCATTCAGTACTTC,CATSRAAGLRIQYF
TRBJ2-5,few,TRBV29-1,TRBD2,TGCAGCGTTGTCCGGACCGGGGGGAGGGCCTCTCGGGAGACCCAGTACTTC,CSVVRTGGRASRETQYF
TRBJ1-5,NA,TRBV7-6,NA,TGTGCCGGCAGCGTAGGATCTGGGGGCGATCAGCCCCAGCATTTT,CAGSVGSGGDQPQHF
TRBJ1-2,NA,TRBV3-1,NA,TGTGCCAGCAGCCAAAATAGCCAGGGGACTGGCTACACCTTC,CASSQNSQGTGYTF
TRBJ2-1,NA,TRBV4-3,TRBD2,TGCGCCAGCAGCCAAGAGGCGGCCGGGACTAAAGTTTTGAATGAGCAGTTCTTC,CASSQEAAGTKVLNEQFF
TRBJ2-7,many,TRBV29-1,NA,TGCAGCGTTGTACGCGACAGTAGCTCCTACGAGCAGTACTTC,CSVVRDSSSYEQYF
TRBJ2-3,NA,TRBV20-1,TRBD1,TGCAGTGTAATTACAGGGGGTGGCACAGATACGCAGTATTTT,CSVITGGGTDTQYF
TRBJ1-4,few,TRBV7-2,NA,TGTGCCAGCAGCTTGCGACAGAACCCTAATGAAAAACTGTTTTTT,CASSLRQNPNEKLFF
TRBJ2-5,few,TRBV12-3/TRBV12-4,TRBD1,TGTGCCAGCAGGAACAGACAGGGGGCGGGCCAAGAGACCCAGTACTTC,CASRNRQGAGQETQYF
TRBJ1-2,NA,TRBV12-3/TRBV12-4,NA,TGTGCCAGCAGTTTCGCGGGCACTAAAGGGGACTACACCTTC,CASSFAGTKGDYTF
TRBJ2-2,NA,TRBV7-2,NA,TGTGCCAGCAGCTTAGCGCTAAATGTCGTCACCGGGGAGCTGTTTTTT,CASSLALNVVTGELFF
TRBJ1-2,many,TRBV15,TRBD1,TGTGCCACCAGCAGAGTTACAGGGGGCCGAGACTATGGCTACACCTTC,CATSRVTGGRDYGYTF
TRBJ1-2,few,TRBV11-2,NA,TGTGCCAGCAGCTTAGGAGGGCGCCGGGCCGGCTACACCTTC,CASSLGGRRAGYTF
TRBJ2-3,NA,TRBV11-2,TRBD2,TGTGCCAGCAGCTTCCGGACTAGCATAGATACGCAGTATTTT,CASSFRTSIDTQYF
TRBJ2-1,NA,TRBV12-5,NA,TGTGCTAGTGGTTTGGTACTTGGGGGAAGCTCCTACAATGAGCAGTTCTTC,CASGLVLGGSSYNEQFF
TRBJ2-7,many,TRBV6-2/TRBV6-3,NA,TGTGCCAGCAGTCCCCCCGTCCCCTACGAGCAGTACTTC,CASSPPVPYEQYF
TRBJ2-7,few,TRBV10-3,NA,TGTGCCATCAGTGAGTCTACGGCTAACAGCGAGCAGTACTTC,CAISESTANSEQYF
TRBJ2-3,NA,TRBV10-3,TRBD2,TGTGCCACCGAGCCGGGACTAGCGGGAGATACGCAGTATTTT,CATEPGLAGDTQYF
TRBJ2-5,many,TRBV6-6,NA,TGTGCCAGCAAAGTCGAATACCCCCAAGAGACCCAGTACTTC,CASKVEYPQETQYF
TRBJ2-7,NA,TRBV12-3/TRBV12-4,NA,TGTGCCAGCAGTTTAGACCGACGTAGAGGGCAGTACTTC,CASSLDRRRGQYF
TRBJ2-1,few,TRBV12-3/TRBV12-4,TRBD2,TGTGCCAGCAGACTAGCGGGAGGGCCTCATGAGCAGTTCTTC,CASRLAGGPHEQFF
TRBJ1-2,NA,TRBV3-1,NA,TGTGCCAGCAGCCAAGGTTCAGTCTATGGCTACACCTTC,CASSQGSVYGYTF
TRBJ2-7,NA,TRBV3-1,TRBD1,TGTGCCAGCAGCCAACGGACAGGGAGCTACAATGAGCAGTACTTC,CASSQRTGSYNEQYF
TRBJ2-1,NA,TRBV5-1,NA,TGCGCCAGCACCCGGATGAATGAGCAGTTCTTC,CASTRMNEQFF
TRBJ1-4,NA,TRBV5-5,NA,TGTGCCAGCAGCTTGGGTCCCTCGGGTGAAAAACTGTTTTTT,CASSLGPSGEKLFF
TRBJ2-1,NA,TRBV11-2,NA,TGTGCCAGCAGCCAAATACAGGGAAGCTCCTACAATGAGCAGTTCTTC,CASSQIQGSSYNEQFF
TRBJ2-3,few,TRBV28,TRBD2,TGTGCCAGCAGCCCGGGACTAGCGGGACGTATGCAGTATTTT,CASSPGLAGRMQYF
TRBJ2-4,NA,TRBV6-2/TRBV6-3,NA,TGTGCCAGCAGCCTACGGATCTTCAATGAGCAGTACTTC,CASSLRIFNEQYF
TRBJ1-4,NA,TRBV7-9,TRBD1,TGTGCCAGCAGCTTAGGAGCGACAGGGACTAATGAAAAACTGTTTTTT,CASSLGATGTNEKLFF
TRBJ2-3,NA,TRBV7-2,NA,TGTGCCAGCAGCTTAGCAGGCGGGACTGGCACAGATACGCAGTATTTT,CASSLAGGTGTDTQYF
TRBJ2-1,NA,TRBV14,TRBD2,TGTGCCAGCAGCCCAGGACTAGCGGCCTGTGGTGAGCAGTTCTTC,CASSPGLAACGEQFF
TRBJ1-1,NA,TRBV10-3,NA,TGTGCGAGCAGGGAGGGGACCACTGAAGCTTTCTTT,CASREGTTEAFF
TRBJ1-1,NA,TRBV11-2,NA,TGTGCCAGCAGCTTAGATCTTGCGGAGACAGCTTTCTTT,CASSLDLAETAFF
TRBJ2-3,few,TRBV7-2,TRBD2,TGTGCCAGCAGCTTAGATGCTAGCGGGAGTGAGTATTTT,CASSLDASGSEYF
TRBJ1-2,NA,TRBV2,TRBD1,TGTGCCAGCAGTGAAGCGCAGGGCAGGGGGCTCTATGGCTACACCTTC,CASSEAQGRGLYGYTF
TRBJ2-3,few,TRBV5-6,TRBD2,TGTGCCAGCAGTTTGGGACTAGCGGGAAGGACAGATACGCAGTATTTT,CASSLGLAGRTDTQYF